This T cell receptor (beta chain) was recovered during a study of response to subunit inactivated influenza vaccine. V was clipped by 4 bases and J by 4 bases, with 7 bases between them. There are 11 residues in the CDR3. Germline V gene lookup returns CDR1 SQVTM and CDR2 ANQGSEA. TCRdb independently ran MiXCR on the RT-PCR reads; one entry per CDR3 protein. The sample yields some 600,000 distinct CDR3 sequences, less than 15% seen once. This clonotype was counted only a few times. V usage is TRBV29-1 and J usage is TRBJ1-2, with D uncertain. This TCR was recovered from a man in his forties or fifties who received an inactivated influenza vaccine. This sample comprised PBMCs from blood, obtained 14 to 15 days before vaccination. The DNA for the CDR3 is TGCAGCGTTGCTGTGGGCTATGGCTACACCTTC. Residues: CSVAVGYGYTF.